Below, 8 T cell receptor beta chains from the same sample are listed, as sequenced in a study of regulatory and conventional T cells in RAG deficiency. Clones were sequenced by immunoSEQ multiplex PCR, and TCRdb holds only the in-frame ones, with some missing. The data contain about 8,500 clones, around 84% of them singletons. The data were also submitted as part of a second study, on regulatory T cells. That report notes: Amplification used 52 TRBV primers and 13 TRBJ primers.

Source material: CD8+ T cells sorted from blood. These receptors originate from a human donor in good health.

The rearrangement joins TRBV19 to TRBJ2-3; D not certain. Germline V gene sequence: CDR1 LNHDA, CDR2 SQIVND (reference sequence). V was shortened by 5 bases and J by 1 base, with 4 bases between the two germline ends. The CDR3 totals 12 residues. CDR3 DNA sequence: TGTGCCAGTAGTTCTGGCACAGATACGCAGTATTTT. Amino acids: CASSSGTDTQYF.

The chain has TRBV7-9 and TRBJ2-5; D possibly corresponds to TRBD2 (6 bases). Trimming removed 5 bases from V and 3 bases from J, with 19 bases in between. Germline V gene lookup returns CDR1 SEHNR and CDR2 FQNEAQ (reference sequence). CDR3 length: 16 amino acids. CDR3 sequence (DNA): TGTGCCAGCAGCCCGGGACTCTTATCAGACGAAGAGACCCAGTACTTC. Its translation: CASSPGLLSDEETQYF.

CDR3 loop: CASSPGAPSVYYNEQFF. Written as DNA, the CDR3 is TGTGCCAGCTCACCAGGGGCTCCTAGCGTCTACTACAATGAGCAGTTCTTC. The gene calls are TRBV18 and TRBJ2-1, with D possibly being TRBD2 (6 bases). The ends were cut back, 2 bases at V and 3 bases at J, with 17 bases in the middle. Germline CDR1 and CDR2: KGHSH and LQKENI. This CDR3 comprises 17 residues.

The chain links TRBV19 to TRBJ1-4; unclear D gene. The CDR3 loop spans 14 amino acids. CDR1 and CDR2 from the germline V gene are LNHDA and SQIVND (reference sequence). V was clipped by 5 bases and J by 6 bases, with 13 bases between them. In nucleotides, the CDR3 is TGTGCCAGTAGTGAGACACGATGGGATGAAAAACTGTTTTTT. It translates to CASSETRWDEKLFF.

This chain joins TRBV4-1 and TRBJ1-1; no clear D. The ends were cut back, 2 bases at V and 0 bases at J, with 10 bases in the middle. The CDR3 runs to 15 residues. Germline assignment: CDR1 MGHRA and CDR2 YSYEKL. The DNA for the CDR3 is TGCGCCAGCAGCCAACCAGGCAACATGAACACTGAAGCTTTCTTT. It yields the protein CASSQPGNMNTEAFF.

This clone is deemed large. V usage is TRBV2 and J usage is TRBJ2-2, with TRBD2 matching over 10 bases. Germline V gene sequence: CDR1 SNHLY, CDR2 FYNNEI. V trimming: 0 bases; J trimming: 6 bases; junction bases outside the gene matches: 7. CDR3 length: 17 amino acids. The CDR3 spells CASSEALRSGRAGELFF. The CDR3 nucleotides are TGTGCCAGCAGTGAAGCGCTTCGGAGCGGGAGGGCCGGGGAGCTGTTTTTT.

The gene calls are TRBV5-1 and TRBJ2-7; D remains ambiguous. Germline loops: CDR1 SGHRS, CDR2 YFSETQ. V lost 4 bases, J lost 0 bases, and 14 bases lay in between. The length of the CDR3 is 15 residues. CDR3 DNA: TGCGCCAGCAGCAAAATAGAGCATCGCTCCTACGAGCAGTACTTC. It codes for CASSKIEHRSYEQYF.

This sequence joins TRBV10-3 and TRBJ1-1, with unresolved D. CDR1 and CDR2 (germline): ENHRY, SYGVKD. V was clipped by 2 bases and J by 6 bases, with 10 bases between them. This CDR3 comprises 13 residues. The chain's CDR3 is CAISESATAEAFF. CDR3 coding DNA: TGTGCCATCAGTGAGAGTGCGACCGCTGAAGCTTTCTTT.